The 24 T cell receptor beta chains presented below share a single source sample, sequenced in a study of T cell responses to AZD1222 COVID-19 vaccine. Produced via immunoSEQ multiplex PCR; TCRdb's table is partial and in-frame only. The sample lists 150,000 to 200,000 clones; just over 90% were seen once. Sequencing used peripheral blood, obtained on day 0 of AZD1222 vaccination. The receptor set was obtained from an adult in good health.

The genes are TRBV5-1 and TRBJ2-3, with TRBD2 matching over 7 bases. This CDR3 comprises 15 residues. The ends lost 0 bases at V and 1 base at J; junction bases unmatched: 2. The germline gives CDR1 SGHRS, CDR2 YFSETQ. CDR3 in amino acids: CASSLAAGGTDTQYF. The CDR3 region has the DNA TGCGCCAGCAGCTTGGCCGCGGGAGGCACAGATACGCAGTATTTT.

J is TRBJ2-7 and V is TRBV11-2; perhaps D is TRBD1 or TRBD2 (5 bases each). This CDR3 is built from 14 residues. Per the germline V gene, CDR1 is SGHAT and CDR2 is FQNNGV. Trimming removed 7 bases from V and 5 bases from J, with 18 bases in between. This chain's CDR3 is CASTPPGRGNEQYF. In DNA, the CDR3 is TGTGCCAGCACCCCCCCAGGGAGAGGCAACGAGCAGTACTTC.

V usage is TRBV7-6 and J usage is TRBJ1-5; 8 bases agree with TRBD1. Unmatched junction bases numbered 4, after V lost 5 bases and J lost 4 bases. Germline-derived CDR1 and CDR2 are SGHVS and FNYEAQ. The CDR3 sequence is 14 residues long. In DNA, the CDR3 is TGTGCCAGCAGCCCCGGGACAGGTAATCAGCCCCAGCATTTT. This translates into CASSPGTGNQPQHF.

This chain uses TRBV3-1 (or the pseudogene TRBV3-2) with TRBJ1-1; D remains ambiguous. The CDR3 runs to 13 residues. Per germline, CDR1 LGHDT and CDR2 YNNKEL (reference sequence). The V end lost 3 bases, the J end lost 7 bases, and 12 bases lay between the germline ends. The CDR3 region is CASSQGDFGEAFF. CDR3 nucleotide sequence: TGTGCCAGCAGCCAGGGAGATTTCGGTGAAGCTTTCTTT.

In nucleotides, the CDR3 is TGTGCCAGCAGTCGAGACAGAACTGAAGCTTTCTTT. It codes for CASSRDRTEAFF. V usage is TRBV2 and J usage is TRBJ1-1, with D possibly matching TRBD1 (5 bases). CDR1 and CDR2 (germline): SNHLY, FYNNEI. The CDR3 has 12 residues. With 5 bases removed from V and 5 bases from J, the gap between germline ends came to 9 bases.

This chain links TRBV29-1 with TRBJ1-1; the match to TRBD1 covers 11 bases. Losses at the gene ends were 4 bases for V and 4 bases for J; bases not matched to a gene: 11. CDR3 length equals 16 residues. From germline, CDR1 is SQVTM and CDR2 ANQGSEA. The CDR3 nucleotides are TGCAGCGTTGCTGGACAGGGGGCAATTGGTGGCACTGAAGCTTTCTTT. This encodes CSVAGQGAIGGTEAFF.

V gene TRBV18 combines with J gene TRBJ2-1, with 14 nucleotides matching TRBD2. The length of the CDR3 is 16 residues. The V and J ends lost 0 bases and 7 bases, in that order; junction bases with no gene match: 2. Germline lookup yields CDR1 KGHSH and CDR2 LQKENI. The CDR3 sequence: CASSPPGLAGVNEQFF. The CDR3 DNA follows: TGTGCCAGCTCACCACCGGGACTAGCGGGAGTGAATGAGCAGTTCTTC. The full variable domain, its missing parts supplied by reference TRBV18 and TRBJ2-1, is NAGVMQNPRHLVRRRGQEARLRCSPMKGHSHVYWYRQLPEEGLKFMVYLQKENIIDESGMPKERFSAEFPKEGPSILRIQQVVRGDSAAYFCASSPPGLAGVNEQFFGPGTRLTVL.

This chain joins TRBV7-8 and TRBJ2-7, with 15 bases fitting TRBD2. This CDR3 contains 17 residues. V shed 5 bases and J 2 bases; nucleotides not matched to a gene: 7. Germline-derived CDR1 and CDR2 are SGHVS and FQNEAQ. The CDR3 nucleotides are TGTGCCAGCAGCCCCGGACTAGCGGGAGGGGGCCCCTACGAGCAGTACTTC. This encodes CASSPGLAGGGPYEQYF.

The rearrangement uses TRBV2 and TRBJ2-2; the D gene is possibly TRBD1 (6 bases). The CDR3 has 16 residues. Germline V gives CDR1 SNHLY, CDR2 FYNNEI. The ends were cut back, 6 bases at V and 0 bases at J, with 14 bases in the middle. CDR3 sequence reads: CASRVTGSANTGELFF. In nucleotides, the CDR3 is TGTGCCAGCAGAGTTACAGGGTCCGCGAACACCGGGGAGCTGTTTTTT.

V usage is TRBV21-1 and J usage is TRBJ2-1; TRBD2, as called in the table, went unchecked against the DNA. TRBV21-1 is shown as a pseudogene. This CDR3 spans 14 amino acids. DNA of the CDR3: TGTGCCAGCAGCCCGGGCCAGCGGGAGGTGGGGCAGTTCTTC. This translates into CASSPGQREVGQFF.

The V gene is TRBV5-1, the J gene TRBJ2-1; D possibly matches TRBD1 or TRBD2 (6 bases each). V was trimmed by 4 bases and J by 1 base, leaving 15 bases between them. This CDR3 has 16 residues. Germline V gene lookup returns CDR1 SGHRS and CDR2 YFSETQ. In DNA form, the CDR3 reads TGCGCCAGCAGCCCCTCGGGGGCTGGGTCCTACAATGAGCAGTTCTTC. Translating gives CASSPSGAGSYNEQFF.

The V and J genes are TRBV29-1 and TRBJ1-1, with TRBD1 matching 7 bases. With 2 bases clipped from V and 2 bases from J, the junction kept 8 bases outside the gene matches. The CDR3 loop spans 15 amino acids. CDR1 is SQVTM, CDR2 ANQGSEA, per germline. For the CDR3, the DNA is TGCAGCGTTGAACAAAGGGACAGTCTAAACACTGAAGCTTTCTTT. It yields the protein CSVEQRDSLNTEAFF.

The rearrangement joins TRBV12-5 to TRBJ1-5, with unresolved D. The V gene lost 2 bases and the J gene lost 6 bases, with 2 bases spanning the gap. This CDR3 is built from 11 residues. CDR1 is LGHNT, CDR2 FRNRAP, per germline. The CDR3 reads CASGLSQPQHF. In nucleotides, the CDR3 is TGTGCTAGTGGTTTGAGTCAGCCCCAGCATTTT.

V is TRBV11-3 and J is TRBJ2-1, with D unresolved. Germline values: CDR1 SGHNT, CDR2 YENEEA. Deletions cut 2 bases from V and 0 bases from J, with 14 bases between. The CDR3 length is 17 residues. DNA for the CDR3: TGTGCCAGCAGCTTAACTCCGACATCTAGCTCCTACAATGAGCAGTTCTTC. Protein: CASSLTPTSSSYNEQFF.

The chain is built from TRBV27 and TRBJ1-2; the match to TRBD1 covers 7 bases. Looked up from germline, CDR1 is MNHEY and CDR2 is SMNVEV (reference sequence). The J segment lost 0 bases and the V segment lost 10 bases, leaving 17 bases of the junction unmatched. The CDR3 totals 17 residues. Written as DNA, the CDR3 is TGTGCCATCTCCTCGGACAGGCCCCTCGAAACTAACTATGGCTACACCTTC. Translation: CAISSDRPLETNYGYTF.

V and J are TRBV6-5 and TRBJ2-7, with D perhaps matching TRBD2 (6 bases). In germline, CDR1 is MNHEY, CDR2 SVGAGI. The V end lost 6 bases, the J end lost 0 bases, and 12 bases lay between the germline ends. The CDR3 consists of 14 residues. CDR3 in DNA: TGTGCCAGCAGAGTTAGCGGATACTCCTACGAGCAGTACTTC. Its translation: CASRVSGYSYEQYF.

The chain couples TRBV3-1 (or the pseudogene TRBV3-2) to TRBJ1-1; D remains ambiguous. This CDR3 has 15 amino acids. Germline CDR1 reads LGHDT; CDR2 reads YNNKEL (reference sequence). V was trimmed by 4 bases and J by 2 bases, leaving 14 bases between them. The CDR3 spells CASSPLRQLNTEAFF. CDR3 coding DNA: TGTGCCAGCAGCCCGTTGAGGCAGTTAAACACTGAAGCTTTCTTT.

The rearrangement joins TRBV10-2 to TRBJ1-1; TRBD1 is a possible D gene (6 bases). The germline V and J ends were trimmed by 7 bases and 4 bases, with 16 bases remaining between them. The germline V gene has CDR1 WSHSY and CDR2 SAAADI. This CDR3 region has 14 residues. CDR3 residues: CASTVDSRFTEAFF. The CDR3 coding sequence is TGCGCCAGCACAGTGGACAGTAGGTTCACTGAAGCTTTCTTT.

V is TRBV20-1 and J is TRBJ1-5; D remains ambiguous. V was cut by 3 bases and J by 6 bases, with 6 bases left in between. Germline-derived CDR1 and CDR2 are DFQATT and SNEGSKA (reference sequence). CDR3 size: 11 residues. In DNA form, the CDR3 reads TGCAGTGCTAGTGACGGTCAGCCCCAGCATTTT. Its translation is CSASDGQPQHF.

The rearrangement links TRBV5-8 to TRBJ1-1; 10 bases are a match to TRBD1. There are 16 residues in the CDR3. Germline values: CDR1 SGHTS, CDR2 YDEGEE. J lost 4 bases, V lost 1 base, and 7 bases had no gene match. The CDR3 sequence: CASSLIIGQGGTEAFF. For the CDR3, the DNA is TGTGCCAGCAGCTTGATCATCGGACAGGGGGGCACTGAAGCTTTCTTT.

This rearrangement joins TRBV11-2 to TRBJ2-7, with 9 bases identical to TRBD2. Trimming removed 5 bases from V and 0 bases from J; junction bases left unmatched: 8. The CDR3 has 16 residues. Germline V gives CDR1 SGHAT, CDR2 FQNNGV. The CDR3 DNA sequence: TGTGCCAGCAGCCCACGACTAGCGGCTAGCTCCTACGAGCAGTACTTC. It translates to CASSPRLAASSYEQYF.

The chain has TRBV30 and TRBJ2-4; D unclear. This CDR3 has 13 residues. Germline V gene sequence: CDR1 GTSNPN, CDR2 SVGIG (reference sequence). Trimming stripped 2 bases from V and 6 bases from J, with 11 bases between. This CDR3 is CAWSYTGGNIQYF. The CDR3 coding sequence is TGTGCCTGGAGTTACACCGGTGGAAACATTCAGTACTTC.

V and J are TRBV18 and TRBJ2-7, with a weak D call TRBD2 (5 bases). Trimming left V 2 bases short and J 4 bases short, with 12 bases between. Germline CDR1 is KGHSH and CDR2 is LQKENI. CDR3 length: 14 amino acids. CDR3 sequence (DNA): TGTGCCAGCTCACCAGGCGGAGGAGCATACGAGCAGTACTTC. Translation: CASSPGGGAYEQYF.

The sample holds one count of this clone. The J gene is TRBJ2-7, the V gene TRBV7-9; TRBD2 matches 12 bases. Looked up from germline, CDR1 is SEHNR and CDR2 is FQNEAQ (reference sequence). The CDR3 is 17 residues long. Germline trimming cut 0 bases from V and 0 bases from J; bases unmatched to any gene: 3. CDR3 sequence (DNA): TGTGCCAGCAGCTTAGCCCTAGCGGGAGGGTCCTCCTACGAGCAGTACTTC. This encodes CASSLALAGGSSYEQYF.